These 31 T cell receptor beta chains originate from one sample sequenced in a study of cytomegalovirus exposure and HLA in healthy donors (dated by TCRdb to about 2017). Receptors were amplified or captured by the immunoSEQ multiplex PCR assay. A mixture of 60 forward primers for TCR Vbeta segments and 13 reverse primers for TCR Jbeta segments was used in the multiplex PCR. Held by TCRdb, this immuneACCESS table contains in-frame sequences only and omits some clones. Under half of the omission traces to an unresolved V gene where checked; the cause of the rest is unknown. The sample has approximately 150,000 clones on record, 80% of them singletons. Under 3% of the sample is in the top ten clones. Input material: PBMCs. Receptor source: a male donor in good health and CMV-seronegative.

V usage is TRBV7-8 and J usage is TRBJ1-1, with 7 bases identical to TRBD1. The germline V gene encodes CDR1 SGHVS and CDR2 FQNEAQ. Germline trimming cut 1 base from V and 1 base from J; bases unmatched to any gene: 3. This CDR3 is built from 15 residues. CDR3 nucleotides: TGTGCCAGCAGCTTAGAATACAGGGGGAACACTGAAGCTTTCTTT. It encodes CASSLEYRGNTEAFF.

This clone was observed a few times. The chain links TRBV11-2 to TRBJ1-1; D not certain. In germline, CDR1 is SGHAT, CDR2 FQNNGV. Trimming pared 0 bases from V and 0 bases from J, leaving 14 bases between. There are 17 residues in the CDR3. In DNA form, the CDR3 reads TGTGCCAGCAGCTTAGATCTGGGTGAGGCGATGAACACTGAAGCTTTCTTT. This gives the protein CASSLDLGEAMNTEAFF. Variable domain in full (rest from reference TRBV11-2 and TRBJ1-1): EAGVAQSPRYKIIEKRQSVAFWCNPISGHATLYWYQQILGQGPKLLIQFQNNGVVDDSQLPKDRFSAERLKGVDSTLKIQPAKLEDSAVYLCASSLDLGEAMNTEAFFGQGTRLTVV.

The CDR3 protein is CATTHPRGEQFF. CDR3 in DNA: TGTGCCACCACCCACCCACGGGGTGAGCAGTTCTTC. This chain joins TRBV2 and TRBJ2-1, with D possibly being TRBD2 (5 bases). The V end was cut by 10 bases, the J end by 9 bases, with 16 bases between. Germline lookup yields CDR1 SNHLY and CDR2 FYNNEI. The length of the CDR3 is 12 residues.

The rearrangement joins TRBV6-6 to TRBJ2-3, with D tentatively TRBD2 (6 bases). The germline V and J ends were trimmed by 2 bases and 4 bases, with 10 bases remaining between them. In germline, CDR1 is MNHNY, CDR2 SVGAGI (reference sequence). The CDR3 consists of 14 residues. In nucleotides, the CDR3 is TGTGCCAGCAGTTACGGTTCTAGCGCAGATACGCAGTATTTT. Translation: CASSYGSSADTQYF.

The chain has TRBV7-2 and TRBJ2-4; D is unclear. The CDR3 is made up of 13 amino acids. Trimming stripped 8 bases from V and 8 bases from J, with 16 bases between. Germline CDR1 is SGHTA and CDR2 is FQGNSA. The CDR3 sequence: CASAILSADIQYF. DNA for the CDR3: TGTGCCAGCGCTATTCTTTCGGCGGACATTCAGTACTTC. The full variable domain, rest sourced from reference TRBV7-2 and TRBJ2-4, is GAGVSQSPSNKVTEKGKDVELRCDPISGHTALYWYRQSLGQGLEFLIYFQGNSAPDKSGLPSDRFSAERTGGSVSTLTIQRTQQEDSAVYLCASAILSADIQYFGAGTRLSVL.

The rearrangement joins TRBV6-5 to TRBJ2-7; TRBD2 is a possible D gene (6 bases). V lost 7 bases, J lost 4 bases, and 14 bases lay in between. The CDR3 length is 13 residues. The germline CDR1 and CDR2 sequences are MNHEY and SVGAGI. This CDR3 is CASTLGRGYEQYF. The CDR3 DNA is TGTGCCAGCACTCTTGGGCGGGGTTACGAGCAGTACTTC.

This clone was found a few times. This chain connects TRBV19 to TRBJ2-5; D ambiguous. Germline lookup yields CDR1 LNHDA and CDR2 SQIVND (reference sequence). The CDR3 totals 13 residues. The germline V and J ends were trimmed by 3 bases and 1 base, with 6 bases remaining between them. The CDR3 coding sequence is TGTGCCAGTAGTATCCAGGTCCAAGAGACCCAGTACTTC. Translation gives CASSIQVQETQYF.

With regard to this clone: The junction shows a germline mismatch at one end, possibly a read error. The V gene is TRBV9, the J gene TRBJ2-2, with 7 nucleotides matching TRBD2. Germline V gives CDR1 SGDLS, CDR2 YYNGEE. CDR3 length: 18 residues. CDR3 coding DNA: TGTACCAGCAGCGTAGCCATCGGGGGGATTACGAACACCGGGGAGCTGTTTTTT. This encodes CTSSVAIGGITNTGELFF. Drawing the rest from reference TRBV9 and TRBJ2-2, the complete variable domain is DSGVTQTPKHLITATGQRVTLRCSPRSGDLSVYWYQQSLDQGLQFLIQYYNGEERAKGNILERFSAQQFPDLHSELNLSSLELGDSALYFCTSSVAIGGITNTGELFFGEGSRLTVL.

The V and J genes are TRBV15 and TRBJ2-1, with D maybe TRBD2 (5 bases). The CDR3 sequence is 18 residues long. Germline V gene lookup returns CDR1 LNHNV and CDR2 YYDKDF (reference sequence). V was trimmed by 3 bases and J by 3 bases, leaving 21 bases between them. The CDR3 loop is CATSRTTRAPRGYNEQFF. For the CDR3, the DNA is TGTGCCACCAGCAGGACCACAAGGGCCCCACGGGGCTACAATGAGCAGTTCTTC.

The rearrangement uses TRBV7-9 and TRBJ1-2, with a tentative D call TRBD1 (6 bases). V shed 5 bases and J shed 4 bases, with 11 bases lying between them. CDR3 length: 13 amino acids. Germline V lookup: CDR1 SEHNR, CDR2 FQNEAQ (reference sequence). The CDR3 DNA is TGTGCCAGCAGCATTGGGGGCGGCTATGGCTACACCTTC. Amino acid sequence: CASSIGGGYGYTF.

Here the CDR3 reads CASSFTGGWETQYF. In DNA form, the CDR3 reads TGTGCCAGCAGTTTTACAGGGGGGTGGGAGACCCAGTACTTC. The chain couples TRBV5-6 to TRBJ2-5, with 8 bases lining up with TRBD1. With V trimmed by 5 bases and J by 5 bases, 8 bases remained unmatched. Germline V gene sequence: CDR1 SGHDT, CDR2 YYEEEE. The length of the CDR3 is 14 residues.

The genes are TRBV5-1 and TRBJ1-2; 9 bases match TRBD1. The CDR3 runs to 17 residues. J gave up 4 bases and V 0 bases, and 10 bases lay outside the gene matches. Germline V CDR1 and CDR2: SGHRS, YFSETQ. DNA of the CDR3: TGCGCCAGCAGCTTGGAGGTTTTCGGACAGGGGTCCTATGGCTACACCTTC. Its translation: CASSLEVFGQGSYGYTF. The full variable domain, with the rest looked up from reference TRBV5-1 and TRBJ1-2, is KAGVTQTPRYLIKTRGQQVTLSCSPISGHRSVSWYQQTPGQGLQFLFEYFSETQRNKGNFPGRFSGRQFSNSRSEMNVSTLELGDSALYLCASSLEVFGQGSYGYTFGSGTRLTVV.

This clone has a single count. V is TRBV27 and J is TRBJ2-7, with a weak D call TRBD1 (6 bases). V was shortened by 5 bases and J by 3 bases, with 14 bases between the two germline ends. This CDR3 region has 14 residues. Per germline, CDR1 MNHEY and CDR2 SMNVEV (reference sequence). CDR3 sequence: CASSIQGSGYEQYF. The CDR3 nucleotides are TGTGCCAGCAGTATACAGGGATCCGGCTACGAGCAGTACTTC.

The chain links TRBV4-2 to TRBJ1-5; unclear D gene. The CDR3 length is 12 residues. With 2 bases removed from V and 5 bases from J, the gap between germline ends came to 4 bases. Per the germline V gene, CDR1 is LGHNA and CDR2 is YNFKEQ. Written as DNA, the CDR3 is TGTGCCAGCAGCCAAAGAGATCAGCCCCAGCATTTT. Its translation is CASSQRDQPQHF.

The gene calls are TRBV21-1 and TRBJ1-1; the table calls TRBD1, which could not be checked here. TRBV21-1 is a pseudogene locus. The CDR3 has 15 amino acids. CDR3 region: CASSNGDRVASEAFF. The CDR3 nucleotides read TGTGCCAGCAGCAATGGGGACAGGGTGGCGTCTGAAGCTTTCTTT.

A few counts support this clone. The chain carries TRBV7-9 and TRBJ1-6; 7 nucleotides match TRBD1. Germline loops: CDR1 SEHNR, CDR2 FQNEAQ (reference sequence). The CDR3 is made up of 15 amino acids. Trimming cost V 4 bases and J 3 bases; bases outside gene matches: 3. The CDR3 sequence: CASSYGQVYNSPLHF. In nucleotides, the CDR3 is TGTGCCAGCAGCTACGGACAGGTCTATAATTCACCCCTCCACTTT.

The chain combines TRBV7-8 with TRBJ2-5; 9 bases fit TRBD1. CDR1 is SGHVS, CDR2 FQNEAQ, per germline. After removal of 5 bases from V and 3 bases from J, the junction contained 4 bases not matched to a gene. The CDR3 contains 14 residues. The DNA of the CDR3 is TGTGCCAGCAGCACCCGGACAGGGGAAGAGACCCAGTACTTC. Protein product: CASSTRTGEETQYF.

This chain connects TRBV19 to TRBJ1-6; D is possibly TRBD1 (6 bases). Germline loops: CDR1 LNHDA, CDR2 SQIVND (reference sequence). The V end lost 7 bases, the J end lost 5 bases, and 12 bases lay between the germline ends. The CDR3 loop spans 14 amino acids. The DNA for the CDR3 is TGTGCCAGTAAACGGACAGAAAATAATTCACCCCTCCACTTT. This sequence encodes CASKRTENNSPLHF.

The V call is TRBV10-3, the J call TRBJ1-6; 9 positions match TRBD1. The CDR3 has 14 amino acids. Per germline, CDR1 ENHRY and CDR2 SYGVKD. The V gene end was trimmed by 6 bases and the J gene end by 4 bases; junction bases not matched to a gene: 1. CDR3 sequence reads: CAIRTGGYNSPLHF. CDR3 DNA: TGTGCCATCAGGACAGGGGGGTATAATTCACCCCTCCACTTT.

There are a few counts of this clone. This chain links TRBV19 with TRBJ1-5; D possibly corresponds to TRBD1 (5 bases). V was trimmed by 0 bases and J by 9 bases, leaving 24 bases between them. CDR3 length: 18 residues. Germline V gene sequence: CDR1 LNHDA, CDR2 SQIVND (reference sequence). DNA for the CDR3: TGTGCCAGTAGTATAGATAGCAGCAGGGTGAATGGCGTGCGGCCCCAGCATTTT. Its translation is CASSIDSSRVNGVRPQHF.

The V gene is TRBV13, the J gene TRBJ2-3; 7 nucleotides match TRBD1. This CDR3 spans 15 amino acids. Trimming took 5 bases from V and 0 from J; bases not matched to a gene: 5. Germline loops: CDR1 PRHDT, CDR2 FYEKMQ (reference sequence). The CDR3 bases are TGTGCCAGCAGCCCAGGGGGAGAAAGCACAGATACGCAGTATTTT. As protein: CASSPGGESTDTQYF.

The chain has TRBV5-1 and TRBJ1-1; maybe TRBD1 (5 bases). Deletions cut 0 bases from V and 1 base from J, with 10 bases between. The V gene's germline CDR1 is SGHRS and CDR2 YFSETQ. CDR3 length: 15 residues. The CDR3 here is CASSLDIGANTEAFF. In DNA form, the CDR3 reads TGCGCCAGCAGCTTGGATATTGGGGCGAACACTGAAGCTTTCTTT.

This clone came up a few times. V is TRBV5-1 and J is TRBJ2-3; 11 bases line up with TRBD2. V shed 3 bases and J 5 bases; nucleotides not matched to a gene: 8. Germline CDR1 and CDR2: SGHRS and YFSETQ. CDR3 length: 16 residues. DNA for the CDR3: TGCGCCAGCAGCTCACCACTAGCGGGGGTTAAAGATACGCAGTATTTT. This translates into CASSSPLAGVKDTQYF.

The chain carries TRBV11-2 and TRBJ2-1, with TRBD1 matching over 8 bases. The CDR3 extends over 18 amino acids. CDR1 is SGHAT and CDR2 is FQNNGV in the germline V gene. V was pared by 2 bases and J by 4 bases, with 13 bases of the junction left unmatched. The chain's CDR3 is CASSLTQGVLRGYNEQFF. The CDR3 DNA follows: TGTGCCAGCAGCTTAACACAGGGGGTGCTAAGGGGGTACAATGAGCAGTTCTTC.

CDR3 DNA sequence: TGTGCCAGCAGCTTAATCAGCGGGGGGCCAGGGACCCAGTACTTC. Translating gives CASSLISGGPGTQYF. This rearrangement joins TRBV7-6 to TRBJ2-5, with 9 bases aligning to TRBD2. Germline V gives CDR1 SGHVS, CDR2 FNYEAQ. This CDR3 has 15 amino acids. Unmatched junction bases numbered 8, after V lost 2 bases and J lost 7 bases.

The V and J genes are TRBV5-1 and TRBJ1-2; the D gene is possibly TRBD1 (6 bases). Trimming removed 2 bases at V and 5 bases at J, with 10 bases between. Germline-derived CDR1 and CDR2 are SGHRS and YFSETQ. The CDR3 extends over 13 amino acids. The CDR3 reads CASSFPQGYGYTF. CDR3 nucleotide sequence: TGCGCCAGCAGCTTTCCACAGGGATATGGCTACACCTTC.

The J gene is TRBJ1-3, the V gene TRBV30, with no clear D. V was pared by 4 bases and J by 0 bases, with 7 bases between. CDR1 is GTSNPN, CDR2 SVGIG, per germline (reference sequence). The CDR3 covers 13 residues. This CDR3 is CAWNTNSGNTIYF. The CDR3, as DNA: TGTGCCTGGAACACCAACTCTGGAAACACCATATATTTT. The variable domain in full, with the rest retrieved from reference TRBV30 and TRBJ1-3, is SQTIHQWPATLVQPVGSPLSLECTVEGTSNPNLYWYRQAAGRGLQLLFYSVGIGQISSEVPQNLSASRPQDRQFILSSKKLLLSDSGFYLCAWNTNSGNTIYFGEGSWLTVV.

V usage is TRBV6-6 and J usage is TRBJ1-1; D perhaps matches TRBD1 (5 bases). The CDR3 extends over 15 amino acids. Germline CDR1 MNHNY, CDR2 SVGAGI (reference sequence). V lost 10 bases and J lost 4, with 22 bases in between. The CDR3: CATLGMGRQGTEAFF. The CDR3 DNA follows: TGTGCCACCTTAGGGATGGGGCGCCAGGGCACTGAAGCTTTCTTT.

The chain couples TRBV7-9 to TRBJ1-3; 7 bases map to TRBD1. V dropped 6 bases and J dropped 4; count of bases not matched to a gene: 12. The length of the CDR3 is 16 residues. Germline V lookup: CDR1 SEHNR, CDR2 FQNEAQ (reference sequence). This chain's CDR3 is CASSRTGVLSGNTIYF. The CDR3 region has the DNA TGTGCCAGCAGTCGCACAGGGGTACTTTCGGGAAACACCATATATTTT. Looking up the rest from reference TRBV7-9 and TRBJ1-3 gives the full variable domain: DTGVSQNPRHKITKRGQNVTFRCDPISEHNRLYWYRQTLGQGPEFLTYFQNEAQLEKSRLLSDRFSAERPKGSFSTLEIQRTEQGDSAMYLCASSRTGVLSGNTIYFGEGSWLTVV.

This clone has just a few counts. The chain employs TRBV9 and TRBJ2-3, with D perhaps TRBD2 (5 bases). Trimming stripped 3 bases from V and 3 bases from J, with 11 bases between. In germline, CDR1 is SGDLS, CDR2 YYNGEE. The CDR3 runs 14 residues. The CDR3 DNA follows: TGTGCCAGCAGCGCCCCCGGGGTTACAGATACGCAGTATTTT. It encodes CASSAPGVTDTQYF.

The chain employs TRBV15 and TRBJ1-5; 8 nucleotides agree with TRBD1. This CDR3 is 16 amino acids long. The germline V gene encodes CDR1 LNHNV and CDR2 YYDKDF (reference sequence). V was pared by 1 base and J by 2 bases, with 4 bases of the junction left unmatched. CDR3 amino acids: CATSRGTDRGNQPQHF. CDR3 in DNA: TGTGCCACCAGCAGAGGGACGGACAGGGGCAATCAGCCCCAGCATTTT.